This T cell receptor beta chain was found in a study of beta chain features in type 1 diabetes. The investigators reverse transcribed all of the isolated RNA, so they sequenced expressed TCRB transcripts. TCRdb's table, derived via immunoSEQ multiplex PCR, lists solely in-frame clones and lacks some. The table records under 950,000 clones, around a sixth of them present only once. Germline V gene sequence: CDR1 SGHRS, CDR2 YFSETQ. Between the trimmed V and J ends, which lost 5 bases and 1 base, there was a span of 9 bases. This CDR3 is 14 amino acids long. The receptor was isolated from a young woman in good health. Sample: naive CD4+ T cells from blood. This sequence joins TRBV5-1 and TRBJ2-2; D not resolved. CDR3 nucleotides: TGCGCCAGCAGTATCTTCCAGAACACCGGGGAGCTGTTTTTT. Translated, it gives CASSIFQNTGELFF.